This T cell receptor beta chain was retrieved from a study of CD4 and CD8 cells across lung adenocarcinoma regions. This clonotype has only a few counts. The patients had localized lung adenocarcinoma, a non-small cell subtype. TCRdb analysed the PCR reads with MiXCR anew, one entry per CDR3 protein. The sample has just under 2,000 distinct CDR3 sequences, around two thirds seen once. This CDR3 spans 15 amino acids. CDR1 is WNHNN and CDR2 is SYGVQD in the germline V gene (reference sequence). After removal of 5 bases from V and 2 bases from J, the junction contained 2 bases not matched to a gene. The sequencing input was CD4+ T cells from the margin of a lung tumor. The chain is built from TRBV10-1 and TRBJ2-1, with TRBD2 identical over 11 bases. The sequence was collected from a female donor with lung adenocarcinoma. The CD4 and CD8 labels of this study may be unreliable. The CDR3 bases are TGCGCCAGCAGTAGGACTAGCGGGCCCTACAATGAGCAGTTCTTC. Encoded protein: CASSRTSGPYNEQFF.